The 29 T cell receptor beta chains reported below all come from one sample, sequenced in a study of T-cell reconstitution after alpha-beta-depleted transplantation in children. Unique molecular identifiers were incorporated when the TCRbeta library was constructed. TCRdb called the PCR reads again in MiXCR, with one record for every CDR3 protein. The table records 500,000 to 600,000 distinct CDR3 sequences, over 25% of them present only once. The sequences come from PBMCs, collected before TCRalphabeta/CD19-depleted stem cell transplant. The receptors stem from a boy in the first two years of life with Wiskott-Aldrich syndrome, due to receive a stem cell transplant.

There are a few counts of this clonotype. The chain joins TRBV4-2 to TRBJ2-5; 8 bases match TRBD2. V was clipped by 4 bases and J by 2 bases; unmatched bases: 6. This CDR3 has 15 residues. Per the germline V gene, CDR1 is LGHNA and CDR2 is YNFKEQ. CDR3 protein: CASSPKSSGQETQYF. CDR3 DNA sequence: TGTGCCAGCAGCCCCAAATCTAGCGGGCAAGAGACCCAGTACTTC.

This clonotype was detected many times. This chain uses TRBV7-3 with TRBJ2-1; the D call may be TRBD1 or TRBD2 (5 bases each). The V end was cut by 5 bases, the J end by 7 bases, with 15 bases between. The CDR3 totals 14 residues. CDR1 and CDR2 from the germline V gene are SGHTA and FQGTGA. The CDR3 reads CASSPLGGRNEQFF. DNA of the CDR3: TGTGCCAGCAGCCCCCTTGGGGGACGGAATGAGCAGTTCTTC.

This clonotype was observed a handful of times. This rearrangement joins TRBV5-1 to TRBJ1-1; tentatively, D is TRBD1 (6 bases). Per germline, CDR1 SGHRS and CDR2 YFSETQ. This CDR3 is 14 amino acids long. V was shortened by 4 bases and J by 4 bases, with 14 bases between the two germline ends. Here the CDR3 reads CASSPFRGGTEAFF. The CDR3 bases are TGCGCCAGCAGCCCCTTCAGGGGTGGCACTGAAGCTTTCTTT.

The sample holds a few counts of this clonotype. The chain has TRBV5-1 and TRBJ2-5; 8 bases map to TRBD2. Unmatched junction bases numbered 12, after V lost 4 bases and J lost 4 bases. CDR1 is SGHRS, CDR2 YFSETQ, per germline. The CDR3 covers 16 residues. This CDR3 is CASSPGGAEGRETQYF. CDR3 nucleotide sequence: TGCGCCAGCAGCCCGGGAGGGGCTGAAGGAAGAGAGACCCAGTACTTC.

The chain employs TRBV5-1 and TRBJ1-3; a weak D match, TRBD1 (5 bases). Trimming pared 6 bases from V and 4 bases from J, leaving 14 bases between. Per the germline V gene, CDR1 is SGHRS and CDR2 is YFSETQ. The CDR3 has 14 amino acids. DNA for the CDR3: TGCGCCAGCAAGTCGTCGGGGACGGGAAACACCATATATTTT. It yields the protein CASKSSGTGNTIYF.

This clonotype was counted only a few times. The gene calls are TRBV6-2 or TRBV6-3 and TRBJ1-6; D might be TRBD1 (5 bases). Germline CDR1 is MNHEY and CDR2 is SVGEGT. The length of the CDR3 is 13 residues. V was pared by 6 bases and J by 10 bases, with 13 bases between. CDR3 sequence: CASRLQTVSPLHF. CDR3 DNA sequence: TGTGCCAGCAGACTTCAGACAGTCTCACCCCTCCACTTT.

This clonotype has a handful of counts. This chain uses TRBV6-1 with TRBJ2-1; TRBD2 agrees at 12 bases. Losses at the gene ends were 6 bases for V and 6 bases for J; bases not matched to a gene: 9. The CDR3 consists of 16 residues. CDR1 is MNHNS, CDR2 SASEGT, per germline. The CDR3 protein is CASSHLTSGSSNEQFF. CDR3 sequence (DNA): TGTGCCAGCAGCCACTTGACTAGCGGGAGTAGCAATGAGCAGTTCTTC.

J is TRBJ2-2 and V is TRBV20-1; D is perhaps TRBD2 (6 bases). This CDR3 is 14 amino acids long. Per the germline V gene, CDR1 is DFQATT and CDR2 is SNEGSKA (reference sequence). Trimming shortened V by 2 bases and J by 5 bases, and 12 bases separated the two germline ends. CDR3 region: CSARPGAATGELFF. The CDR3 DNA sequence: TGCAGTGCTAGACCGGGAGCGGCGACCGGGGAGCTGTTTTTT.

This chain joins TRBV15 and TRBJ1-5, with a tentative D call TRBD1 (5 bases). Trimming shortened V by 5 bases and J by 3 bases, and 20 bases separated the two germline ends. There are 17 residues in the CDR3. Germline V gene sequence: CDR1 LNHNV, CDR2 YYDKDF (reference sequence). The CDR3 loop is CATSSSVGQGHNQPQHF. DNA for the CDR3: TGTGCCACCAGCTCATCTGTGGGCCAGGGTCACAATCAGCCCCAGCATTTT.

V usage is TRBV24-1 and J usage is TRBJ2-1; no clear D. V lost 4 bases and J 7 bases, leaving 16 bases between the germline ends. CDR3 length: 15 amino acids. CDR1 and CDR2 (germline): KGHDR, SFDVKD. The CDR3 spells CATSDPSGPRNEQFF. The CDR3 nucleotides read TGTGCCACCAGTGACCCTTCCGGGCCTAGAAATGAGCAGTTCTTC.

The rearrangement links TRBV12-3 or TRBV12-4 to TRBJ2-7, with D perhaps TRBD2 (5 bases). The germline V and J ends were trimmed by 2 bases and 0 bases, with 17 bases remaining between them. This CDR3 has 17 residues. The CDR3 is CASSLIGTGRSSYEQYF. The CDR3 nucleotides read TGTGCCAGCAGTTTAATAGGAACGGGGAGAAGCTCCTACGAGCAGTACTTC.

The chain carries TRBV19 and TRBJ2-7, with D possibly matching TRBD1 (9 bases). The CDR3 length is 19 residues. Germline loops: CDR1 LNHDA, CDR2 SQIVND (reference sequence). V lost 6 bases to trimming and J lost 1 base, with 28 bases between them. The DNA of the CDR3 is TGTGCCAGTAGCCGAAACAGGGGGCAAAAAGCGGGAGCTTCCTACGAGCAGTACTTC. This gives the protein CASSRNRGQKAGASYEQYF.

This chain joins TRBV2 and TRBJ2-7; TRBD2 matches at 7 bases. J lost 6 bases, V lost 6 bases, and 14 bases had no gene match. The CDR3 loop spans 15 amino acids. Germline V gives CDR1 SNHLY, CDR2 FYNNEI. Here the CDR3 DNA reads TGTGCCAGCAGGGTAAAGGCCAGACTAGCTGGCGAGCAGTACTTC. Residues: CASRVKARLAGEQYF.

A few counts support this clonotype. V usage is TRBV27 and J usage is TRBJ2-1; no clear D gene. The CDR3 runs to 12 residues. The V gene lost 4 bases and the J gene lost 9 bases, with 10 bases spanning the gap. CDR1 and CDR2 from the germline V gene are MNHEY and SMNVEV (reference sequence). Written as DNA, the CDR3 is TGTGCCAGCAGTTCCCCCCTTTTTGAGCAGTTCTTC. Translation: CASSSPLFEQFF.

This clonotype was seen a few times. This chain uses TRBV5-1 with TRBJ1-2; 8 positions agree with TRBD1. The CDR3 contains 13 residues. After removal of 5 bases from V and 13 bases from J, the junction contained 13 bases not matched to a gene. Per the germline V gene, CDR1 is SGHRS and CDR2 is YFSETQ. The CDR3 protein is CASSTTGTGAVTF. The CDR3, as DNA: TGCGCCAGCAGTACAACCGGGACAGGTGCTGTCACCTTC.

The table lists this clonotype with many counts. Germline is not matched at one junction end, which may reflect a read error. CDR3 coding DNA: TGTGCCAGCAGTTTGACACCAGATACGCAGTATTTT. It codes for CASSLTPDTQYF. This chain uses TRBV5-1 with TRBJ2-3; D remains ambiguous. Germline lookup yields CDR1 SGHRS and CDR2 YFSETQ. This CDR3 has 12 residues.

This rearrangement joins TRBV5-1 to TRBJ2-2, with TRBD1 matching over 9 bases. Germline V CDR1 and CDR2: SGHRS, YFSETQ. There are 16 residues in the CDR3. J lost 6 bases, V lost 0 bases, and 6 bases had no gene match. CDR3 sequence (DNA): TGCGCCAGCAGCTTGGCGGGGACAGGGATCTCCGGGGAGCTGTTTTTT. Its translation: CASSLAGTGISGELFF.

The chain employs TRBV6-2 or TRBV6-3 and TRBJ2-2, with 10 nucleotides matching TRBD2. Germline V CDR1 and CDR2: MNHEY, SVGEGT. J lost 4 bases, V lost 7 bases, and 3 bases had no gene match. The CDR3 sequence is 14 residues long. CDR3 in amino acids: CASKGLAITGELFF. The CDR3 nucleotides are TGTGCCAGCAAGGGACTAGCGATCACCGGGGAGCTGTTTTTT.

CDR3 in amino acids: CASSLASSWGTDTQYF. The CDR3 nucleotides read TGTGCCAGCAGCTTGGCAAGTAGCTGGGGCACAGATACGCAGTATTTT. The V call is TRBV5-5, the J call TRBJ2-3; D gene uncertain. The CDR3 length is 16 residues. Trimming took off 0 bases at V and 1 base at J, with 12 bases between the two ends. In germline, CDR1 is SGHKS, CDR2 YYEKEE (reference sequence).

This clonotype was detected only a few times. The rearrangement joins TRBV6-1 to TRBJ2-7; D is unclear. Germline V CDR1 and CDR2: MNHNS, SASEGT. Between the trimmed V and J ends, which lost 5 bases and 0 bases, there was a span of 14 bases. CDR3 length equals 15 residues. This CDR3 reads CASSTPGMSSYEQYF. In nucleotides, the CDR3 is TGTGCCAGCAGTACCCCAGGAATGAGCTCCTACGAGCAGTACTTC.

This clonotype was counted only a few times. The J gene is TRBJ2-3, the V gene TRBV5-1; 9 bases align to TRBD2. V lost 0 bases and J lost 6; bases outside the gene matches: 8. The CDR3 sequence is 16 residues long. Germline V gene data show CDR1 as SGHRS and CDR2 as YFSETQ. CDR3 in amino acids: CASSLDSSGKPDTQYF. The CDR3 nucleotides are TGCGCCAGCAGCTTGGATTCTAGCGGGAAGCCTGATACGCAGTATTTT.

This clonotype turned up a few times. J is TRBJ1-5 and V is TRBV4-1, with a weak D call TRBD1 (5 bases). Germline assignment: CDR1 MGHRA and CDR2 YSYEKL. CDR3 length: 16 amino acids. Trimming removed 0 bases at V and 3 bases at J, with 12 bases between. The CDR3 loop is CASSQDVKGPNQPQHF. The CDR3 DNA is TGCGCCAGCAGCCAAGATGTTAAGGGGCCCAATCAGCCCCAGCATTTT.

The chain carries TRBV15 and TRBJ2-7; maybe TRBD1 (6 bases). There are 16 residues in the CDR3. Germline lookup yields CDR1 LNHNV and CDR2 YYDKDF (reference sequence). Between the trimmed V and J ends, which lost 0 bases and 2 bases, there was a span of 14 bases. The CDR3 is CATSRDRGWVAYEQYF. The CDR3 DNA reads as TGTGCCACCAGCAGAGATAGGGGGTGGGTGGCCTACGAGCAGTACTTC.

The chain has TRBV15 and TRBJ2-1; TRBD2 might be the D (6 bases). The CDR3 has 14 residues. CDR1 LNHNV and CDR2 YYDKDF come from the germline V gene (reference sequence). Trimming took 3 bases from V and 4 from J, leaving 10 bases between them. Here the CDR3 reads CATSRRDGYNEQFF. The CDR3 DNA follows: TGTGCCACCAGCAGGCGGGACGGATACAATGAGCAGTTCTTC.

The J gene is TRBJ2-5, the V gene TRBV6-1; TRBD2 matches at 7 bases. The germline CDR1 and CDR2 sequences are MNHNS and SASEGT. This CDR3 spans 17 amino acids. V was pared by 0 bases and J by 5 bases, with 12 bases of the junction left unmatched. The CDR3 loop is CASSEALWREKFETQYF. CDR3 bases: TGTGCCAGCAGTGAAGCATTGTGGCGGGAGAAGTTCGAGACCCAGTACTTC.

The rearrangement uses TRBV12-3 or TRBV12-4 and TRBJ2-1, with D tentatively TRBD1 (5 bases). The CDR3 loop spans 12 amino acids. The ends were cut back, 4 bases at V and 6 bases at J, with 7 bases in the middle. The CDR3 region has the DNA TGTGCCAGCAGTTACAGGCCCAATGAGCAGTTCTTC. This gives the protein CASSYRPNEQFF.

The genes are TRBV12-3 or TRBV12-4 and TRBJ1-2; D gene ambiguous. The CDR3 consists of 13 residues. The germline V and J ends were trimmed by 3 bases and 5 bases, with 10 bases remaining between them. CDR3 sequence: CASSFRVGYGYTF. CDR3 coding DNA: TGTGCCAGCAGTTTTAGGGTCGGGTATGGCTACACCTTC.

V usage is TRBV12-3 or TRBV12-4 and J usage is TRBJ1-1; no clear D gene. V shed 8 bases and J shed 5 bases, with 15 bases lying between them. This CDR3 is built from 13 residues. The CDR3, as DNA: TGTGCCAGCCGTCTGGACGGACCTACTGAAGCTTTCTTT. Translation gives CASRLDGPTEAFF.

With regard to this clonotype: At one of its ends the junction is not consistent with the germline gene, which may arise from a read error. The CDR3 sequence is CASSPSGRRGALF. DNA of the CDR3: TGTGCCAGCAGCCCCTCTGGGCGACGTGGAGCTTTGTTT. The genes are TRBV7-9 and TRBJ1-1; D not resolved. The CDR3 has 13 residues. In germline, CDR1 is SEHNR, CDR2 FQNEAQ (reference sequence).